These T cell receptor beta chains were read from a single sample in a study of human thymus T cells. Repertoires were generated with immunoSEQ multiplex PCR, while TCRdb's copy carries only in-frame clones and drops some. The table shows 75,000 to 90,000 clones, with 95% to 98% occurring only once. Sequencing input: thymus tissue. Receptor source: a boy under two years old with a congenital heart defect but otherwise immunologically healthy. Both conserved end residues are part of each CDR3. D genes are given only for firm matches. Where a row states a size, it is once, few, many or the class of an expanded clone; other rows omit it.

d_gene,j_gene,v_gene,abundance,CDR3nt,CDR3aa
TRBD2,TRBJ2-3,TRBV7-9,once,TGTGCCAGCAGCTTATACTGGACTAGCGGGAGGGCAGATACGCAGTATTTT,CASSLYWTSGRADTQYF
.,TRBJ1-1,TRBV19,few,TGTGCCAGTAGTATAAGATATGAAGCTTTCTTT,CASSIRYEAFF
.,TRBJ2-4,TRBV27,.,TGTGCCAGCAGTTTGACGGGGGCCAAAAACATTCAGTACTTC,CASSLTGAKNIQYF
.,TRBJ1-1,TRBV11-1,.,TGTGCCAGCAGCTTAGGGTGGTTCACTGAAGCTTTCTTT,CASSLGWFTEAFF
TRBD2,TRBJ2-3,TRBV2,.,TGTGCCAGCAGTGACATAAGCGGGATCTTGAGGGATACGCAGTATTTT,CASSDISGILRDTQYF
.,TRBJ2-1,TRBV15,.,TGTGCCACCAGCAGACGGACAGGGAGGGGTTTTGGGGATGAGCAGTTCTTC,CATSRRTGRGFGDEQFF
TRBD1,TRBJ2-2,TRBV10-3,.,TGTGCCATCAGTACCGGGACAGGGGTTCTTAAGGACACCGGGGAGCTGTTTTTT,CAISTGTGVLKDTGELFF
TRBD1,TRBJ1-4,TRBV25-1,.,TGTGCCAGCATGGAGGGACAGGGGGTTACTAATGAAAAACTGTTTTTT,CASMEGQGVTNEKLFF
TRBD2,TRBJ2-3,TRBV10-1,.,TGCGCCAGCAGTGACCCTAGCGGCCTCCTCACAGATACGCAGTATTTT,CASSDPSGLLTDTQYF
.,TRBJ1-2,TRBV5-5,.,TGTGCCAGCAGCTTGATGGCCGAAATCTATGGCTACACCTTC,CASSLMAEIYGYTF
.,TRBJ1-5,TRBV28,.,TGTGCCAGCAGTTTTGAATGGGGTAGCAATCAGCCCCAGCATTTT,CASSFEWGSNQPQHF
.,TRBJ2-3,TRBV15,.,TGTGCCACCAGCAGAGATCTAGGCAGGGGCCTCACATGGGGCCCGACAGATACGCAGTATTTT,CATSRDLGRGLTWGPTDTQYF
TRBD1,TRBJ1-4,TRBV7-2,.,TGTGCCAGCAGCGGAGGACAGGGTATTAATGAAAAACTGTTTTTT,CASSGGQGINEKLFF
TRBD2,TRBJ2-3,TRBV29-1,.,TGCAGCGTTGAAATTCGGGTTTCGCGGGAGGGCCCGGATACGCAGTATTTT,CSVEIRVSREGPDTQYF
TRBD1,TRBJ1-1,TRBV28,.,TGTGCCAGCAGTGGATCCGGGACAGGTGATGTCTCGGACACTGAAGCTTTCTTT,CASSGSGTGDVSDTEAFF
.,TRBJ1-3,TRBV25-1,.,TGTGCCAGCAGTGAATTAACCCCCGCTGGAAACACCATATATTTT,CASSELTPAGNTIYF
TRBD1,TRBJ2-2,TRBV13,.,TGTGCCAGCAGCTCAGGACAGGGAGACACCGGGGAGCTGTTTTTT,CASSSGQGDTGELFF
TRBD2,TRBJ2-7,TRBV7-7,.,TGTGCCACCAATGGGACTAGCGGGGGCCCTGCGACCTACGAGCAGTACTTC,CATNGTSGGPATYEQYF
TRBD2,TRBJ2-1,TRBV6-6,.,TGTGCCAGCAGTTACTCAGGCGGGGGAAACTACAATGAGCAGTTCTTC,CASSYSGGGNYNEQFF
.,TRBJ2-3,TRBV9,.,TGTGCCAGCAGCGTTCGGCGGGGCAACACAGATACGCAGTATTTT,CASSVRRGNTDTQYF
.,TRBJ2-7,TRBV14,.,TGTGCCAGCAGCCAAGGGATCCGCAACGAGCAGTACTTC,CASSQGIRNEQYF
.,TRBJ2-5,TRBV18,.,TGTGCCAGCTCACCAGGGCAGGGAGGTCAAGAGACCCAGTACTTC,CASSPGQGGQETQYF
TRBD1,TRBJ1-1,TRBV5-1,.,TGCGCCAGCAGCTTACATGCCCGGACAGGGTGGTTTCTGAACACTGAAGCTTTCTTT,CASSLHARTGWFLNTEAFF
.,TRBJ2-5,TRBV6-5,.,TGTGCCAGCAGTAGACAGCGGGTGGAGACCCAGTACTTC,CASSRQRVETQYF
.,TRBJ1-2,TRBV6-5,once,TGTGCCAGCAGTCACCGCCCCGCTACCTATGGCTACACCTTC,CASSHRPATYGYTF
TRBD1,TRBJ2-7,TRBV5-1,.,TGCGCCAGCAGCTTGGATAAAAACAGGGGAGTCAAATTTGCCTACGAGCAGTACTTC,CASSLDKNRGVKFAYEQYF
.,TRBJ2-6,TRBV19,.,TGTGCCAGTAGTATAGAGCCGATCTACTCTGGGGCCAACGTCCTGACTTTC,CASSIEPIYSGANVLTF
TRBD2,TRBJ2-3,TRBV10-3,.,TGTGCCATCAGTCTACAGTACCTAGCGGGAGTCTGGGATACGCAGTATTTT,CAISLQYLAGVWDTQYF
.,TRBJ2-7,TRBV21-1,.,TGTGCCAGCAGCAAATGGGGCTCCTACGAGCAGTACTTC,CASSKWGSYEQYF
.,TRBJ1-2,TRBV4-1,.,TGCGCCAGCAGCCAAGATCTCGGGGGGGGTGGCTACACCTTC,CASSQDLGGGGYTF
TRBD2,TRBJ2-3,TRBV7-6,.,TGTGCCAGCAGCGGGAGCCTACCCCGTCCGATACTAGCGAACACAGATACGCAGTATTTT,CASSGSLPRPILANTDTQYF
.,TRBJ1-2,TRBV19,.,TGTGCCAGTAGTAGAGGGACCTCGGGCTACACCTTC,CASSRGTSGYTF
.,TRBJ1-1,TRBV5-1,.,TGCGCCAGCAGCTGGATAGGGGGGACGGAGAACACTGAAGCTTTCTTT,CASSWIGGTENTEAFF
TRBD1,TRBJ1-6,TRBV7-9,.,TGTGCCAGCAGCTACCCGACAGGGGCCGAGGGTCCCCTCCACTTT,CASSYPTGAEGPLHF
TRBD2,TRBJ2-6,TRBV23-1,.,TGCGCCAGCAGTCAATGGACTAGCGGAAACTCTGGGGCCAACGTCCTGACTTTC,CASSQWTSGNSGANVLTF
.,TRBJ1-6,TRBV7-3,once,TGTGCCAGCAGCTTAAAGAACAGTAACTCACCCCTCCACTTT,CASSLKNSNSPLHF
TRBD1,TRBJ2-3,TRBV5-6,.,TGTGCCAGCAGCCATACCGACGCTTATGACAGGGCTTTCACAGATACGCAGTATTTT,CASSHTDAYDRAFTDTQYF
TRBD2,TRBJ2-7,TRBV6-1,few,TGTGCCAGCAGTGACACGACTAGCGGGGGGGCCGACGAGCAGTACTTC,CASSDTTSGGADEQYF
.,TRBJ1-2,TRBV2,.,TGTGCCAGCAGTGACGAGTTACCTACGCGGGGATATGGCTACACCTTC,CASSDELPTRGYGYTF
.,TRBJ2-7,TRBV6-5,.,TGTGCCAGCAGTTCGGACCAATACGAGCAGTACTTC,CASSSDQYEQYF
.,TRBJ2-1,TRBV4-1,.,TGCGCCAGCAGCCATCCCATGGACCCCAATGAGCAGTTCTTC,CASSHPMDPNEQFF
.,TRBJ1-2,TRBV30,.,TGTGCCTGGCGCTCGGCAGGGCGGATCTATGGCTACACCTTC,CAWRSAGRIYGYTF
.,TRBJ1-4,TRBV6-1,.,TGTGCCAGCAGTGAATATCCGGGATGGAAAAAACTGTTTTTT,CASSEYPGWKKLFF
.,TRBJ2-2,TRBV5-1,.,TGCGCCAGCAGCCCGACCCCCACCGGGGAGCTGTTTTTT,CASSPTPTGELFF
TRBD1,TRBJ1-5,TRBV2,.,TGTGCCAGCAGTGCAGGGGGCTATAGCAATCAGCCCCAGCATTTT,CASSAGGYSNQPQHF
.,TRBJ1-4,TRBV28,.,TGTGCCAGCAGTTTTCCAAGCCGGTGGGGTGAAAAACTGTTTTTT,CASSFPSRWGEKLFF
TRBD1,TRBJ1-2,TRBV29-1,.,TGCAGCGTTTCCGACAGGGGGCTGAGGTTCTATGGCTACACCTTC,CSVSDRGLRFYGYTF
TRBD1,TRBJ2-5,TRBV29-1,.,TGCAGCGTGCCGACAGGGGCGTACCAAGAGACCCAGTACTTC,CSVPTGAYQETQYF
TRBD1,TRBJ1-4,TRBV4-1,.,TGCGCCAGCAGCCAAGCCGGGACAGGAAATGAAAAACTGTTTTTT,CASSQAGTGNEKLFF
TRBD2,TRBJ2-1,TRBV4-1,.,TGCGCCAGCAGCCAAGTGTGGACTAGCAACGTGAATGAGCAGTTCTTC,CASSQVWTSNVNEQFF
.,TRBJ1-2,TRBV4-3,.,TGCGCCAGCAGCCAAGAAACTACAGGGACCTATGGCTACACCTTC,CASSQETTGTYGYTF
TRBD2,TRBJ2-3,TRBV5-1,once,TGCGCCAGCAGACGACTGCTAGCGGGAGTTTCGGGCAGGAAAACGGCTGGCACAGATACGCAGTATTTT,CASRRLLAGVSGRKTAGTDTQYF
.,TRBJ2-3,TRBV11-2,.,TGTGCCAGCAGCTTAGTTACAGATACGCAGTATTTT,CASSLVTDTQYF
.,TRBJ2-3,TRBV21-1,.,TGTGCCAGCAGCTCCCCTAAGCGGGTGTCCCACACAGATACGCAGTATTTT,CASSSPKRVSHTDTQYF